This T cell receptor beta chain was documented in a study of blood T cells in healthy people across ages. On the study more broadly: Capture by template switching was about one barcoded beta molecule per two T cells. Notes on the study in general: Researchers said unsorted PBMCs prevented a conclusive naive versus antigen-experienced comparison. TCR beta diversity correlated strongly with naive T cell percentage.

This clonotype has a handful of counts. Its antigen is still unknown. A second PCR, run for about 6 to 11 cycles, used a sample-barcoded 5' primer plus a J-beta primer mix. MiXCR, applied by TCRdb to the 5' RACE reads, yields one record per CDR3 protein. The sample carries about 640,000 distinct CDR3 sequences, 40% to 50% recorded once. The ends were cut back, 3 bases at V and 0 bases at J, with 19 bases in the middle. CDR1 and CDR2 from the germline V gene are DFQATT and SNEGSKA (reference sequence). The CDR3 spans 17 residues. The sequenced sample consisted of blood. This chain uses TRBV20-1 with TRBJ2-3; D is possibly TRBD2 (6 bases). This receptor was identified in an elderly man in good health. The CDR3 here is CSASPRWGSGSTDTQYF. The DNA for the CDR3 is TGCAGTGCTAGCCCCAGATGGGGTAGCGGTAGCACAGATACGCAGTATTTT.